This T cell receptor beta chain derives from a study of shared clonotypes between healthy human individuals. Looking at the study overall: The people who gave samples were a couple of women and a few men aged 18 to 49. The plates for each donor numbered three CD4 naive, three CD4 memory, two CD8 naive and one CD8 memory.

This CDR3 region has 13 residues. The germline CDR1 and CDR2 sequences are SNHLY and FYNNEI. Germline trimming cut 8 bases from V and 3 bases from J; bases unmatched to any gene: 6. The table came from immunoSEQ multiplex PCR; TCRdb's copy has only in-frame clones and leaves some out. The sample carries approximately 1,000,000 clones, 77% recorded once. Donors were Caucasian adults residing in Nashville, Tennessee, USA. Source material: memory CD4+ T cells from PBMCs. Subset of the sample: CD45RA-negative fraction. The clonotype comes from a man in his late teens or twenties in good health. Some clones in this sample may be carry-over from other donors' samples. The V call is TRBV2, the J call TRBJ1-2; TRBD1 matches 7 bases. The CDR3 spells CASSDRAYYGYTF. For the CDR3, the DNA is TGTGCCAGCTCAGACAGGGCTTACTATGGCTACACCTTC.